This T cell receptor (beta chain) was sequenced in a study of T cell responses to AZD1222 COVID-19 vaccine. Generated by immunoSEQ multiplex PCR, the TCRdb table keeps only in-frame clones and is missing some. The sample shows over 150,000 clones, roughly 90% of them seen only once. Trimming pared 7 bases from V and 0 bases from J, leaving 13 bases between. Germline values: CDR1 SQVTM, CDR2 ANQGSEA. This CDR3 has 14 amino acids. The material was peripheral blood, obtained on day 0 of AZD1222 vaccination. The J gene is TRBJ2-1, the V gene TRBV29-1; the D gene is possibly TRBD1 (7 bases). This TCR derives from an adult in good health. The CDR3 coding sequence is TGCAGCGCGGACCAGGGGGGCTCCTACAATGAGCAGTTCTTC. As protein: CSADQGGSYNEQFF.